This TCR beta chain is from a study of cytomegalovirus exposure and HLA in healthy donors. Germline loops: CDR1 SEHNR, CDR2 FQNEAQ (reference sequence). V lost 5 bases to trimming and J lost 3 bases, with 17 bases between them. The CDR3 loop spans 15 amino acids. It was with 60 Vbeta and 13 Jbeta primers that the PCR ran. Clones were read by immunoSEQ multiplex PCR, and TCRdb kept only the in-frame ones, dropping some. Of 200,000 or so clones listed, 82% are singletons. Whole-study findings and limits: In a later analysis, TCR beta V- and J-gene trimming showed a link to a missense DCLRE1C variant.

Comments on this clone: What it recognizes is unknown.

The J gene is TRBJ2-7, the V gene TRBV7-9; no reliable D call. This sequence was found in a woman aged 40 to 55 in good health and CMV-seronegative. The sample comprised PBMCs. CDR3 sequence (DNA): TGTGCCAGCAGCCCCTCCGTCGCCCGACTCTACGAGCAGTACTTC. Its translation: CASSPSVARLYEQYF.